Each of the 21 T cell receptor beta chains below was sequenced from the same sample in a study of blood T cells in healthy people across ages. Combining a sample-barcoded 5' primer with a J-beta primer mix, a second PCR ran for roughly 7 to 11 cycles. MiXCR was run by TCRdb on the 5' RACE reads, yielding one entry per CDR3 protein. The sample includes about 1,500,000 distinct CDR3 sequences, 40% to 50% seen only once; the top ten take 6.5% to 10%. The sequencing input was blood. The receptor source for this set is a woman younger than 35 in good health.

V and J are TRBV5-1 and TRBJ2-3; D remains ambiguous. Trimming shortened V by 0 bases and J by 2 bases, and 13 bases separated the two germline ends. Germline-derived CDR1 and CDR2 are SGHRS and YFSETQ. This CDR3 comprises 16 residues. CDR3 residues: CASSLGANLVTDTQYF. In DNA form, the CDR3 reads TGCGCCAGCAGCTTGGGCGCTAACCTGGTCACAGATACGCAGTATTTT.

This chain links TRBV10-2 with TRBJ2-5; the D gene is possibly TRBD2 (5 bases). The CDR3 consists of 11 residues. V was shortened by 6 bases and J by 11 bases, with 13 bases between the two germline ends. The germline CDR1 and CDR2 sequences are WSHSY and SAAADI. The CDR3: CASSGGGLQYF. The CDR3 DNA reads as TGCGCCAGCAGCGGTGGCGGGTTGCAGTACTTC.

This clonotype showed up just a few times. The chain is built from TRBV6-2 or TRBV6-3 and TRBJ1-2; tentatively, D is TRBD1 (5 bases). Germline CDR1 reads MNHEY; CDR2 reads SVGEGT. Trimming removed 11 bases at V and 4 bases at J, with 17 bases between. This CDR3 spans 13 amino acids. The CDR3 sequence is CAGGDGPVYGYTF. CDR3 nucleotides: TGTGCCGGGGGGGACGGCCCCGTCTATGGCTACACCTTC.

The V gene is TRBV5-1, the J gene TRBJ2-7, with 10 bases identical to TRBD2. Germline V lookup: CDR1 SGHRS, CDR2 YFSETQ. This CDR3 comprises 15 residues. Trimming at V came to 2 bases and at J to 2 bases, leaving 4 bases not matched to a gene. The CDR3 bases are TGCGCCAGCAGCTTCACTAGCGGGACTACCTACGAGCAGTACTTC. Its translation is CASSFTSGTTYEQYF.

This clonotype appeared a few times. The CDR3 loop reads CSAQTAFSGGGTDTQYF. CDR3 DNA: TGCAGTGCCCAAACCGCCTTTAGCGGAGGGGGCACAGATACGCAGTATTTT. The rearrangement links TRBV20-1 to TRBJ2-3, with D possibly matching TRBD2 (6 bases). This CDR3 has 17 amino acids. Germline values: CDR1 DFQATT, CDR2 SNEGSKA (reference sequence). Deletions cut 6 bases from V and 1 base from J, with 23 bases between.

This clonotype was recorded once. The chain is built from TRBV7-3 and TRBJ2-5; the D gene is possibly TRBD2 (6 bases). The CDR3 is 14 residues long. V lost 6 bases, J lost 5 bases, and 16 bases lay in between. CDR1 is SGHTA, CDR2 FQGTGA, per germline. The CDR3 reads CASSPGPGGETQYF. DNA for the CDR3: TGTGCCAGCAGTCCCGGGCCAGGAGGGGAGACCCAGTACTTC.

This chain links TRBV20-1 with TRBJ2-2, with 15 nucleotides matching TRBD2. In germline, CDR1 is DFQATT, CDR2 SNEGSKA (reference sequence). With V trimmed by 5 bases and J by 0 bases, 4 bases remained unmatched. The CDR3 sequence is 17 residues long. The CDR3, as DNA: TGCAGTGCTCGGCGGACTAGCGGGAGGGCGAACACCGGGGAGCTGTTTTTT. Amino acid sequence: CSARRTSGRANTGELFF.

CDR3 amino acids: CASSPRGDPGPNTEAFF. The CDR3, as DNA: TGTGCCAGCAGTCCACGGGGGGACCCCGGCCCGAACACTGAAGCTTTCTTT. V is TRBV12-3 or TRBV12-4 and J is TRBJ1-1, with D tentatively TRBD1 (5 bases). This CDR3 is 17 amino acids long. V was pared by 5 bases and J by 1 base, with 20 bases between.

The genes are TRBV11-2 and TRBJ2-7; D unresolved. This CDR3 has 15 amino acids. Looked up from germline, CDR1 is SGHAT and CDR2 is FQNNGV. With 3 bases removed from V and 7 bases from J, the gap between germline ends came to 19 bases. DNA of the CDR3: TGTGCCAGCAGCTTGCGACTGGCGGCCTACAATGAGCAGTACTTC. This gives the protein CASSLRLAAYNEQYF. The full variable domain, its missing parts supplied by reference TRBV11-2 and TRBJ2-7, is EAGVAQSPRYKIIEKRQSVAFWCNPISGHATLYWYQQILGQGPKLLIQFQNNGVVDDSQLPKDRFSAERLKGVDSTLKIQPAKLEDSAVYLCASSLRLAAYNEQYFGPGTRLTVT.

The chain carries TRBV20-1 and TRBJ2-7; 12 nucleotides agree with TRBD1. CDR3 length equals 15 residues. Unmatched junction bases numbered 6, after V lost 4 bases and J lost 2 bases. Germline assignment: CDR1 DFQATT and CDR2 SNEGSKA (reference sequence). The CDR3, as DNA: TGCAGTGCTACTATTGGGACAGGGGGCCCCTACGAGCAGTACTTC. It yields the protein CSATIGTGGPYEQYF.

The chain employs TRBV2 and TRBJ2-7; 7 nucleotides match TRBD2. After removal of 0 bases from V and 4 bases from J, the junction contained 3 bases not matched to a gene. Germline assignment: CDR1 SNHLY and CDR2 FYNNEI. This CDR3 contains 14 residues. The CDR3 spells CASSEASGDYEQYF. CDR3 DNA: TGTGCCAGCAGTGAAGCCAGCGGGGATTACGAGCAGTACTTC.

This clonotype was detected only once. The chain links TRBV29-1 to TRBJ2-1; D is ambiguous. Germline CDR1 and CDR2: SQVTM and ANQGSEA. This CDR3 is built from 14 residues. The germline V and J ends were trimmed by 6 bases and 3 bases, with 15 bases remaining between them. The CDR3 here is CSVKAGSLYNEQFF. CDR3 in DNA: TGCAGCGTGAAGGCAGGCAGCCTCTACAATGAGCAGTTCTTC.

The V call is TRBV14, the J call TRBJ2-2; 9 positions agree with TRBD1. Trimming at V came to 2 bases and at J to 8 bases, leaving 15 bases not matched to a gene. The germline CDR1 and CDR2 sequences are SGHDN and FVKESK. The CDR3 runs to 18 residues. CDR3 sequence (DNA): TGTGCCAGCAGCCAAAAAGAAGGACAGGGGCTCCGAACGGGGGAGCTGTTTTTT. Translated: CASSQKEGQGLRTGELFF.

This clonotype was counted a few times. This chain joins TRBV7-3 and TRBJ2-1; tentatively, D is TRBD1 (7 bases). The germline CDR1 and CDR2 sequences are SGHTA and FQGTGA. This CDR3 has 15 amino acids. The V end was cut by 5 bases, the J end by 2 bases, with 13 bases between. CDR3 sequence reads: CASSHGRGAYNEQFF. CDR3 nucleotides: TGTGCCAGCAGCCATGGCAGGGGGGCCTACAATGAGCAGTTCTTC.

This clonotype turned up a few times. The genes are TRBV20-1 and TRBJ1-5; 8 nucleotides match TRBD1. CDR3 length: 14 amino acids. Looked up from germline, CDR1 is DFQATT and CDR2 is SNEGSKA (reference sequence). V lost 5 bases, J lost 4 bases, and 7 bases stayed unmatched. The CDR3 DNA reads TGCAGTGCTCCCCCAACAGGGGGGAATCAGCCCCAGCATTTT. The encoded protein is CSAPPTGGNQPQHF.

The rearrangement uses TRBV5-6 and TRBJ2-5, with D unclear. Germline V gene data show CDR1 as SGHDT and CDR2 as YYEEEE. This CDR3 is 15 amino acids long. V was pared by 7 bases and J by 2 bases, with 18 bases between. The CDR3 DNA is TGTGCCAGCGACCAAAAAGGCAGGTTACAAGAGACCCAGTACTTC. Translation: CASDQKGRLQETQYF. The whole variable domain, filled in from reference TRBV5-6 and TRBJ2-5, reads DAGVTQSPTHLIKTRGQQVTLRCSPKSGHDTVSWYQQALGQGPQFIFQYYEEEERQRGNFPDRFSGHQFPNYSSELNVNALLLGDSALYLCASDQKGRLQETQYFGPGTRLLVL.

The chain joins TRBV7-2 to TRBJ2-5; D ambiguous. Germline CDR1 SGHTA, CDR2 FQGNSA. Trimming left V 3 bases short and J 5 bases short, with 4 bases between. This CDR3 contains 11 residues. The CDR3 loop reads CASSFPETQYF. In nucleotides, the CDR3 is TGTGCCAGCAGCTTTCCGGAGACCCAGTACTTC.

This chain uses TRBV2 with TRBJ2-1; 7 bases agree with TRBD2. The CDR3 totals 13 residues. CDR1 is SNHLY and CDR2 is FYNNEI in the germline V gene. V gave up 6 bases and J gave up 9 bases; unmatched junction bases: 8. The CDR3 bases are TGTGCCAGCAGGTGGGAGGGCCTTGGTGAGCAGTTCTTC. Its translation is CASRWEGLGEQFF.

This clonotype has more than one count but fewer than ten. This chain joins TRBV6-6 and TRBJ1-5; D unresolved. V was trimmed by 2 bases and J by 4 bases, leaving 6 bases between them. Germline CDR1 and CDR2: MNHNY and SVGAGI (reference sequence). CDR3 size: 13 residues. As DNA, the CDR3 is TGTGCCAGCAGTTACGTGGATAATCAGCCCCAGCATTTT. Protein: CASSYVDNQPQHF.

V is TRBV6-1 and J is TRBJ1-6; no firm D call. V dropped 4 bases and J dropped 0 bases, with 10 bases sitting between them. From germline, CDR1 is MNHNS and CDR2 SASEGT. The CDR3 totals 16 residues. This CDR3 reads CASSARSHSYNSPLHF. In nucleotides, the CDR3 is TGTGCCAGCAGTGCGAGGTCGCACTCCTATAATTCACCCCTCCACTTT.

The chain couples TRBV6-5 to TRBJ2-7, with TRBD2 matching over 7 bases. Looked up from germline, CDR1 is MNHEY and CDR2 is SVGAGI. The V and J ends lost 6 bases and 0 bases, in that order; junction bases with no gene match: 5. This CDR3 region has 14 residues. CDR3: CASRMGTTSYEQYF. The CDR3 DNA reads as TGTGCCAGCAGAATGGGGACTACCTCCTACGAGCAGTACTTC.